Given below is one TCR beta chain in context. Per the study methods: Reference gene primer amplification in the assay estimated nucleated cell counts. Profiled with immunoSEQ multiplex PCR; TCRdb holds only in-frame clones, not every one. Clone size and the V and J calls come from that table; the DNA yielded D and trimming. The repertoire holds 150,000 to 200,000 clones, with roughly 88% as singletons. This entry comes from a study of blood T cell repertoires in COVID-19. The ends were cut back, 4 bases at V and 0 bases at J, with 9 bases in the middle. Germline V gene sequence: CDR1 GTSNPN, CDR2 SVGIG (reference sequence). The CDR3 has 13 amino acids. Enrolled through a virtual design, the participants were between about 18 and 89 years of age and came from 24 US areas.

Sequencing input: PBMCs or T cells enriched from blood (not recorded which). This chain links TRBV30 with TRBJ1-2; the D is unclear. The receptor's source is a man aged 45 to 65 who had recovered from COVID-19. CDR3 sequence (DNA): TGTGCCTGGAACGCACAAACTAACTATGGCTACACCTTC. Its translation is CAWNAQTNYGYTF.